This entry features one TCR beta chain sequence. This sample is part of a study of T cell responses to AZD1222 COVID-19 vaccine. V was cut by 0 bases and J by 5 bases, with 14 bases left in between. Per the germline V gene, CDR1 is MNHEY and CDR2 is SVGAGI. CDR3 size: 15 residues. Measured with immunoSEQ multiplex PCR; TCRdb has only the in-frame clones, and not every one. Of 40,000 to 60,000 clones listed, roughly 90% are singletons. This TCR was sampled from an adult who received the AZD1222 COVID-19 vaccine. Sequences were derived from peripheral blood, sampled 28 days after the second AZD1222 dose. The V call is TRBV6-5, the J call TRBJ2-7; D might be TRBD1 (7 bases). The CDR3 sequence is CASSYSGRGVDEQYF. The CDR3 DNA sequence: TGTGCCAGCAGTTACTCTGGCAGGGGGGTGGACGAGCAGTACTTC.